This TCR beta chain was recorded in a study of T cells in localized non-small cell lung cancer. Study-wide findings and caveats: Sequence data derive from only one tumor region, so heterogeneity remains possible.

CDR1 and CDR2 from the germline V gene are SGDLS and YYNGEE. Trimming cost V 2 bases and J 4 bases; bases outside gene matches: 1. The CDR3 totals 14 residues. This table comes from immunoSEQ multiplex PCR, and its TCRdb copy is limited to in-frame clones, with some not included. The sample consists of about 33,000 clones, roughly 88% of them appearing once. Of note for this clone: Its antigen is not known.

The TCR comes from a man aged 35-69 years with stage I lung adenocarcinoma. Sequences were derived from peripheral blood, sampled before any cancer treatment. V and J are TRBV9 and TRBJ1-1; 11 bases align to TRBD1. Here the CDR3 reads CASSVGQGVTEAFF. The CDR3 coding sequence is TGTGCCAGCAGCGTGGGACAGGGGGTCACTGAAGCTTTCTTT.